Given below is one T cell receptor beta chain in context. Its target is not known. PCR was performed using 60 Vbeta and 13 Jbeta primers. Libraries were prepared by immunoSEQ multiplex PCR; TCRdb keeps only in-frame clonotypes and omits some of them. This sample yields about 89,000 clones, of which 60% to 70% are seen a single time; under 8% belongs to the top ten. This entry belongs to a study of cytomegalovirus exposure and HLA in healthy donors. The wider study: Earlier, 150 million to 200 million T cells were analyzed, and fewer than 120 million unique TCR beta sequences were found among them.

Germline CDR1 reads LGHNT; CDR2 reads FRNRAP. This CDR3 region has 15 residues. With V trimmed by 5 bases and J by 0 bases, 6 bases remained unmatched. Overall study results and limits: Productive rates of about 87% or about 30% were seen for most TCR beta V segments in an earlier analysis.

The chain uses TRBV12-5 and TRBJ2-5, with 7 bases that match TRBD1. What was sequenced was PBMCs. This TCR came from a woman aged 25 to 45 in good health and CMV-seronegative. The CDR3, as DNA: TGTGCTAGTGGTAGCGGACAGGAACACCAAGAGACCCAGTACTTC. This sequence encodes CASGSGQEHQETQYF.